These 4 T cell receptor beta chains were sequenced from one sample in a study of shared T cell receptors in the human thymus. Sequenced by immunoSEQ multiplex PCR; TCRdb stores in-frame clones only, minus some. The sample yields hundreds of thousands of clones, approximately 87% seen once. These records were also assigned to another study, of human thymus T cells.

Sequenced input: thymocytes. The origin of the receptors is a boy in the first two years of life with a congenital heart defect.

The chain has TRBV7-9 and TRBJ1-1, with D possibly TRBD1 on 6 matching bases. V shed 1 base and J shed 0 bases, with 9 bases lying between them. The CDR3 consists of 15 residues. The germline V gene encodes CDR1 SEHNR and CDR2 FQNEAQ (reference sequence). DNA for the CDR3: TGTGCCAGCAGCTTAGAGGGGGACATGAACACTGAAGCTTTCTTT. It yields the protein CASSLEGDMNTEAFF.

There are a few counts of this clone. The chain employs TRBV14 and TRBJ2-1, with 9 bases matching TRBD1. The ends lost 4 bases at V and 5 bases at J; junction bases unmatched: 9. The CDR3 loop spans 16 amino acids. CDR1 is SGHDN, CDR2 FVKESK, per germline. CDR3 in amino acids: CASSRNGTGRDNEQFF. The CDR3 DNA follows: TGTGCCAGCAGCCGAAACGGGACAGGGAGGGACAATGAGCAGTTCTTC. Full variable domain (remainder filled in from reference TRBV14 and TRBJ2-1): EAGVTQFPSHSVIEKGQTVTLRCDPISGHDNLYWYRRVMGKEIKFLLHFVKESKQDESGMPNNRFLAERTGGTYSTLKVQPAELEDSGVYFCASSRNGTGRDNEQFFGPGTRLTVL.

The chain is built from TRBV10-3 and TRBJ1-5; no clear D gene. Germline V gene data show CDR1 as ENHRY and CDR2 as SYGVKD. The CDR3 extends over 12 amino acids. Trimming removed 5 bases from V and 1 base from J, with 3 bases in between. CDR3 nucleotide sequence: TGTGCCATCAGTACAAGCAATCAGCCCCAGCATTTT. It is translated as CAISTSNQPQHF.

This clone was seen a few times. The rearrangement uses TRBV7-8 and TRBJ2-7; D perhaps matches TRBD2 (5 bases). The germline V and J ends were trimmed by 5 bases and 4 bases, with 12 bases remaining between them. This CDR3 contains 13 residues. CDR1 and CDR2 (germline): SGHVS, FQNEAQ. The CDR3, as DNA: TGTGCCAGCAGCCCAGGACTTCATTACGAGCAGTACTTC. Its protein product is CASSPGLHYEQYF.